Listed here is a single T cell receptor (beta chain). Its specificity is not known. PCR involved 60 Vbeta and 13 Jbeta primers. Profiling relied on immunoSEQ multiplex PCR, and the TCRdb table lists in-frame clones only, not all of them. Of about 130,000 clones in the sample, 78% were seen once. Germline V gene data show CDR1 as MNHNS and CDR2 as SASEGT. This CDR3 spans 13 amino acids. The V and J ends lost 7 bases and 3 bases respectively, with 10 bases between them. This entry is derived from a study of cytomegalovirus exposure and HLA in healthy donors. Across the whole study: Of the donors genotyped, several hundred in all, 80% to 85% fell in the Caucasian-associated ancestry cluster.

Study findings and constraints: The records held CMV serostatus as the only immune exposure information. Analyzed later, association rates of TCRs varied across HLA loci, with DRB1 most and HLA-C fewest. V- and J-gene trimming in TCR beta was tied to a missense DCLRE1C variant by an analysis performed later.

The receptor's source is a man younger than 40 in good health and CMV-seropositive. This rearrangement joins TRBV6-1 to TRBJ1-5; a possible D gene is TRBD1 (5 bases). The sequenced sample consisted of PBMCs. The CDR3 sequence: CASKTAINQPQHF. CDR3 DNA: TGTGCCAGCAAGACAGCAATCAATCAGCCCCAGCATTTT.